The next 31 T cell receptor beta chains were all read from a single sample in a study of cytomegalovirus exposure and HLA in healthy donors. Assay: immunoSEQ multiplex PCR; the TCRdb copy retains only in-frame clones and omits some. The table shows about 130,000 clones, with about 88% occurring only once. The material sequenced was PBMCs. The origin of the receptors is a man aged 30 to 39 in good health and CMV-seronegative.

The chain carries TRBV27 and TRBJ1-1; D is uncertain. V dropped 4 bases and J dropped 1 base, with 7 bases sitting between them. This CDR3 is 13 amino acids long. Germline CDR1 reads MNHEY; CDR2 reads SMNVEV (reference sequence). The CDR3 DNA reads TGTGCCAGCAGTTACAGACCGAACACTGAAGCTTTCTTT. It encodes CASSYRPNTEAFF.

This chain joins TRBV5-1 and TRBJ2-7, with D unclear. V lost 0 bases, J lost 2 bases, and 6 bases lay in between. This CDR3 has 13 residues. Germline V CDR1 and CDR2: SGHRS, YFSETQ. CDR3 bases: TGCGCCAGCAGCTTGGAAGACACCTACGAGCAGTACTTC. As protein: CASSLEDTYEQYF.

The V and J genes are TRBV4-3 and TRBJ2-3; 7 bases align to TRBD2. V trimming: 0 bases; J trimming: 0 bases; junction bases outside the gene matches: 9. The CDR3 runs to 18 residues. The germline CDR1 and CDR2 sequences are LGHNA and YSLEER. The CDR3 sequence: CASSQESPSGTSTDTQYF. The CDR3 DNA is TGCGCCAGCAGCCAAGAGTCACCTAGCGGAACTAGCACAGATACGCAGTATTTT.

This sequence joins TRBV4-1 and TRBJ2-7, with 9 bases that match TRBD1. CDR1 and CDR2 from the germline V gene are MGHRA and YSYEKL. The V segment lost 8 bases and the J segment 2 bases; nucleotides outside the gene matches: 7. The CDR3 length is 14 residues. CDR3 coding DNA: TGCGCCAGCGGAGCCGGGACAGGGCCCTACGAGCAGTACTTC. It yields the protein CASGAGTGPYEQYF.

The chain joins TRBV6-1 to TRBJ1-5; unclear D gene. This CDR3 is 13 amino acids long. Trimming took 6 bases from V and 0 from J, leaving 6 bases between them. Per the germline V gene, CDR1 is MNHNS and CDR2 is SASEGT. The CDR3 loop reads CASRSNSNQPQHF. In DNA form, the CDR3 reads TGTGCCAGCAGGTCTAATAGCAATCAGCCCCAGCATTTT.

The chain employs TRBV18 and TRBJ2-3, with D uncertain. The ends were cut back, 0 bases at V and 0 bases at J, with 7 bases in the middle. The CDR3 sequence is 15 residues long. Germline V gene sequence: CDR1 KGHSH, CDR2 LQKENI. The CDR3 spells CASSPPGTSTDTQYF. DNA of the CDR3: TGTGCCAGCTCACCACCGGGCACTAGCACAGATACGCAGTATTTT.

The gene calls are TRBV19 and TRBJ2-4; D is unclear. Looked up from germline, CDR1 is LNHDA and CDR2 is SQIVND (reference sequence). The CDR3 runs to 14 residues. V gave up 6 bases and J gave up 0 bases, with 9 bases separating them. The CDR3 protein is CASRSQLAKNIQYF. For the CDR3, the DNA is TGTGCCAGTAGGTCACAGCTAGCCAAAAACATTCAGTACTTC.

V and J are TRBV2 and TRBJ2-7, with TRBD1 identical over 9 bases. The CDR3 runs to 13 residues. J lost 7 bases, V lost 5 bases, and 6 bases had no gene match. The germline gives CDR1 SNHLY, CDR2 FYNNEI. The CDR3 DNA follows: TGTGCCAGCAGTTGGACAGGGGACCGTGAGCAGTACTTC. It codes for CASSWTGDREQYF.

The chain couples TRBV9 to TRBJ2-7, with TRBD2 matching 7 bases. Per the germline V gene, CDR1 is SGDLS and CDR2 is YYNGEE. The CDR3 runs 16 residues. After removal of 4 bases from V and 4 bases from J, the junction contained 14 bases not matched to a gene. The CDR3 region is CASSPGPGLLSYEQYF. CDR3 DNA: TGTGCCAGCAGCCCAGGACCGGGACTACTCAGTTACGAGCAGTACTTC.

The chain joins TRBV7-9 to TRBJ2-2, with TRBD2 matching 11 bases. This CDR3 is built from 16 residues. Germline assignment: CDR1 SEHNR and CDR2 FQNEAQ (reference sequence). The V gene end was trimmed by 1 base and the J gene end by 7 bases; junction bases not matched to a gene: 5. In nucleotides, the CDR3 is TGTGCCAGCAGCTTAGTACTAGCGGGAGTGATCGGGGAGCTGTTTTTT. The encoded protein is CASSLVLAGVIGELFF.

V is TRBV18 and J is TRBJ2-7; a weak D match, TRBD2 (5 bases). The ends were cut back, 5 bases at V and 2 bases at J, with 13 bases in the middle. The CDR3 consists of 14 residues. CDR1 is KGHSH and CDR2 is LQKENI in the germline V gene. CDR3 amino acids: CASSGVRGPYEQYF. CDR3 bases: TGTGCCAGCTCAGGCGTAAGAGGGCCCTACGAGCAGTACTTC.

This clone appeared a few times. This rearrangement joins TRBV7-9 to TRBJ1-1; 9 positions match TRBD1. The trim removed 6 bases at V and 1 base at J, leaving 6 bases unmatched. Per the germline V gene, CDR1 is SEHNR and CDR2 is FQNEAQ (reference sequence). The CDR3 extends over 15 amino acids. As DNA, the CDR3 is TGTGCCAGCAGTCACCGGACAGGGGAGAACACTGAAGCTTTCTTT. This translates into CASSHRTGENTEAFF. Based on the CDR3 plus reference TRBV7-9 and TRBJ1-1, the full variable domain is DTGVSQNPRHKITKRGQNVTFRCDPISEHNRLYWYRQTLGQGPEFLTYFQNEAQLEKSRLLSDRFSAERPKGSFSTLEIQRTEQGDSAMYLCASSHRTGENTEAFFGQGTRLTVV.

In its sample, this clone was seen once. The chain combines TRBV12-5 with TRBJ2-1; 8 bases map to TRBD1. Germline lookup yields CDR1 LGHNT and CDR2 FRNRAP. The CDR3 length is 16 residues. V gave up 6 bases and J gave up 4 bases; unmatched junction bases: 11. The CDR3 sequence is CASGTPGGEVYNEQFF. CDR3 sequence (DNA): TGTGCTAGTGGCACTCCAGGGGGCGAGGTATACAATGAGCAGTTCTTC.

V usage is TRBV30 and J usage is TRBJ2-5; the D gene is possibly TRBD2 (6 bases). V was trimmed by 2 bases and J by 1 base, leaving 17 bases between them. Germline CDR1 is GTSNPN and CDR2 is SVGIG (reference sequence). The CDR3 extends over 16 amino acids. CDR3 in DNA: TGTGCCTGGAGTACGACCCTACCGGGACTCCAAGAGACCCAGTACTTC. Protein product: CAWSTTLPGLQETQYF.

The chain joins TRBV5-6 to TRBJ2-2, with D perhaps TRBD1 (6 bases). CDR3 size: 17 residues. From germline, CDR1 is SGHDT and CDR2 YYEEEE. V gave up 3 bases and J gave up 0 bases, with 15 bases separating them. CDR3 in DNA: TGTGCCAGCAGCTGGGGCGTTGGGACACCGAACACCGGGGAGCTGTTTTTT. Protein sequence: CASSWGVGTPNTGELFF. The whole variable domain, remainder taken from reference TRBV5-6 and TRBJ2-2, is DAGVTQSPTHLIKTRGQQVTLRCSPKSGHDTVSWYQQALGQGPQFIFQYYEEEERQRGNFPDRFSGHQFPNYSSELNVNALLLGDSALYLCASSWGVGTPNTGELFFGEGSRLTVL.

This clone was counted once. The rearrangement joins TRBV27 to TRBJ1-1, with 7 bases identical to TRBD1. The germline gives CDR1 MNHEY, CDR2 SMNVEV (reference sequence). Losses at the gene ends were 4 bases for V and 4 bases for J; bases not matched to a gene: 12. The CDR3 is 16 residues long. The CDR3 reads CASSSRLQGVGTEAFF. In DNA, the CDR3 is TGTGCCAGCAGTTCCCGCCTTCAGGGGGTCGGCACTGAAGCTTTCTTT.

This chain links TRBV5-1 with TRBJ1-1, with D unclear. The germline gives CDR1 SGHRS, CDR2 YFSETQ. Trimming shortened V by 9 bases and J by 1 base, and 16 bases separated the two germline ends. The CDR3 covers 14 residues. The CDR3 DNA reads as TGCGCCACCGCCGGGGATACAAGGAACACTGAAGCTTTCTTT. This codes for CATAGDTRNTEAFF.

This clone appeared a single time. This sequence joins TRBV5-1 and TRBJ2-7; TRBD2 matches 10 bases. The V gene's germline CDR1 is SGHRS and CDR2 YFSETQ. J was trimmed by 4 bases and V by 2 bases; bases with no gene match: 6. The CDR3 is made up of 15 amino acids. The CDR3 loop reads CASSLETSGLYEQYF. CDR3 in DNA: TGCGCCAGCAGCTTAGAGACTAGCGGGTTATACGAGCAGTACTTC.

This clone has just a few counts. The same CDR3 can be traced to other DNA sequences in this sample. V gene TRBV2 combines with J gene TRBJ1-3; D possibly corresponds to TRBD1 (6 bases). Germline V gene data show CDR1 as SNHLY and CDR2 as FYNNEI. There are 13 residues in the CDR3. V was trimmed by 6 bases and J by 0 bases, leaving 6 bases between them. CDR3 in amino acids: CASSRGSGNTIYF. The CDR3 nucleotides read TGTGCCAGCAGCAGGGGCTCTGGAAACACCATATATTTT.

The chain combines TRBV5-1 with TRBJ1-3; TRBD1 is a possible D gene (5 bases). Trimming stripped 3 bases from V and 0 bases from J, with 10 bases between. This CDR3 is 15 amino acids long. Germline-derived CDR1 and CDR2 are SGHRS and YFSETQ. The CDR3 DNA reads TGCGCCAGCAGCTGGGGGGTGTCCTCTGGAAACACCATATATTTT. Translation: CASSWGVSSGNTIYF.

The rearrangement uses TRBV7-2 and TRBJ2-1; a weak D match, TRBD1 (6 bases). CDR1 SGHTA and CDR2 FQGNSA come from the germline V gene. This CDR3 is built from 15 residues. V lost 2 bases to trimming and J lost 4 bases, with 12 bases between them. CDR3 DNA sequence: TGTGCCAGCAGCTTATATCCAGGGGAGTACAATGAGCAGTTCTTC. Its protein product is CASSLYPGEYNEQFF.

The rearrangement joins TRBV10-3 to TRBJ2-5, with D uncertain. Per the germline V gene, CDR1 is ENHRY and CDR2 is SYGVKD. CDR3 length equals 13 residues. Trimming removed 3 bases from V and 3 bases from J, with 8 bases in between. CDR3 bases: TGTGCCATCAGTGATGAGGAGAAAGAGACCCAGTACTTC. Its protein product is CAISDEEKETQYF.

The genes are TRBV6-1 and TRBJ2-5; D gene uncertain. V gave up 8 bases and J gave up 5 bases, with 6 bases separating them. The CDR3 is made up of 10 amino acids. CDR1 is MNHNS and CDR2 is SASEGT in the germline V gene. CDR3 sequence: CASHSETQYF. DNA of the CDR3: TGTGCCAGCCACTCGGAGACCCAGTACTTC.

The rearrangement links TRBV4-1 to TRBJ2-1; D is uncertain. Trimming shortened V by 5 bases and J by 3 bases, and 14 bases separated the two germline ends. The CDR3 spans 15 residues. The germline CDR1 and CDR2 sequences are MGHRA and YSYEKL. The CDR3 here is CASSSRESGYNEQFF. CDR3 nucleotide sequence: TGCGCCAGCAGCTCCAGAGAGTCAGGCTACAATGAGCAGTTCTTC.

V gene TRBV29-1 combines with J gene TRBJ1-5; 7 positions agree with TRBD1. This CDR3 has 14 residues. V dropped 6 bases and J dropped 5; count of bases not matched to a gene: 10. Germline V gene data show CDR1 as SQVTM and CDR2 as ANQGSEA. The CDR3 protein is CSVRQGMGDQPQHF. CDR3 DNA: TGCAGCGTAAGACAGGGAATGGGGGATCAGCCCCAGCATTTT.

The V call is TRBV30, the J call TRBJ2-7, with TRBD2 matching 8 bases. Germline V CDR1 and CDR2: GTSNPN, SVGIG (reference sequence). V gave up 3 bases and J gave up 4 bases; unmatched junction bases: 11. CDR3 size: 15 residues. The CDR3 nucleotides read TGTGCCTGGAGGCCCGGGAGCGGGAGAAGGTACGAGCAGTACTTC. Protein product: CAWRPGSGRRYEQYF.

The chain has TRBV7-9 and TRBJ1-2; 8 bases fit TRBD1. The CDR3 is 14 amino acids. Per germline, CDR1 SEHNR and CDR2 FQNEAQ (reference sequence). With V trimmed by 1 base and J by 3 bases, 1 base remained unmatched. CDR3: CASSLGTGHYGYTF. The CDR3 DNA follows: TGTGCCAGCAGCTTAGGGACAGGGCACTATGGCTACACCTTC.

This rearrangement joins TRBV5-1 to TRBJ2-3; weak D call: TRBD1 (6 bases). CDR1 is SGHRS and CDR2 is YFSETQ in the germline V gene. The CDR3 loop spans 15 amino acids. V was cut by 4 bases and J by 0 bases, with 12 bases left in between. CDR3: CASSLRGVSTDTQYF. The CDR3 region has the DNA TGCGCCAGCAGCCTCAGGGGAGTCAGCACAGATACGCAGTATTTT.

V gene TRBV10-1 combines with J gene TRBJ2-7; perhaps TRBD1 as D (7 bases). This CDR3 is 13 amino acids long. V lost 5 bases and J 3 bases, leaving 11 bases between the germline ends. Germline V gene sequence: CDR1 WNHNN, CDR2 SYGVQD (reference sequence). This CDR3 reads CASSLRGDYEQYF. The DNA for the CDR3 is TGCGCCAGCAGTCTCAGGGGGGACTACGAGCAGTACTTC.

The chain's CDR3 is CASRGINTEAFF. CDR3 sequence (DNA): TGTGCCAGTAGAGGGATAAACACTGAAGCTTTCTTT. V and J are TRBV5-4 and TRBJ1-1, with D hard to call. The CDR3 spans 12 residues. Per germline, CDR1 SGHNT and CDR2 YYREEE (reference sequence). The germline V and J ends were trimmed by 8 bases and 2 bases, with 10 bases remaining between them.

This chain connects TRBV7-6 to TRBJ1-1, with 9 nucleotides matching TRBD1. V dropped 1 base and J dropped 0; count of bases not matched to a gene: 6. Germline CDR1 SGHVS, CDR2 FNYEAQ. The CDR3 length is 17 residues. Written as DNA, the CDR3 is TGTGCCAGCAGCTTAGGGGACAGGGCGGGCGTGAACACTGAAGCTTTCTTT. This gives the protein CASSLGDRAGVNTEAFF.